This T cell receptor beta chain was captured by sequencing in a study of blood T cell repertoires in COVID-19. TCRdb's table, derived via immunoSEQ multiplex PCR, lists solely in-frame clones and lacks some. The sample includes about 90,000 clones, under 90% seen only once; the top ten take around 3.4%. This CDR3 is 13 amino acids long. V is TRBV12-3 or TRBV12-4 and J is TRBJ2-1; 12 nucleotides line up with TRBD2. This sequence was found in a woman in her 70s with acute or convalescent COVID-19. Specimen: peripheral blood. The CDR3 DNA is TGTGCGAGCCTAGCGGGGGGGCAGAATGAGCAGTTCTTC. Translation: CASLAGGQNEQFF.